The source of this T cell receptor beta chain is a study of beta chain features in type 1 diabetes. Background on the study: Age, gender and cell yields were alike across patients and healthy donors. Study-wide results and limits: Sequencing the cDNA could make cells with high TCR expression show up more than they should. For TCRB rearrangement, an influence of HLA type remained unresolved here. People with Type 1 diabetes carried modestly yet significantly shorter TCRB CDR3s in all four CD4+ subsets. The study found fewer insertions and more deletions at VDJ junctions in type 1 diabetes patients.

In the case of this clone: The antigen remains unidentified.

Between the trimmed V and J ends, which lost 2 bases and 2 bases, there was a span of 13 bases. This CDR3 comprises 15 residues. Germline V gives CDR1 ENHRY, CDR2 SYGVKD. Reverse transcription of all isolated RNA meant that expressed TCRB transcripts were sequenced. Method: immunoSEQ multiplex PCR; TCRdb's copy keeps in-frame clones and lacks some. The table lists about 130,000 clones, around 10% of them singletons, with 0.75% in the top ten. The receptor's source is a man aged 25 to 40 with type 1 diabetes. The V gene is TRBV10-3, the J gene TRBJ2-7; no firm D call. Specimen: central memory CD4+ T cells from blood. The CDR3 loop reads CAISEERYQTYEQYF. CDR3 DNA: TGTGCCATCAGTGAGGAGAGGTACCAAACCTACGAGCAGTACTTC.